The T cell receptor (beta chain) described here comes from a study of cytomegalovirus exposure and HLA in healthy donors. Primers included in the PCR were 60 Vbeta and 13 Jbeta primers. Method: immunoSEQ multiplex PCR; TCRdb's copy keeps in-frame clones and lacks some. The data show over 100,000 clones, about 79% seen once. The germline V gene encodes CDR1 SGDLS and CDR2 YYNGEE. V lost 3 bases and J 1 base, leaving 14 bases between the germline ends. The CDR3 sequence is 15 residues long. The chain joins TRBV9 to TRBJ2-7; TRBD1 might be the D (6 bases). This TCR derives from a female donor in good health and CMV-seropositive. Sequencing was performed on PBMCs. This chain's CDR3 is CASSAGTLGSYEQYF. The CDR3 region has the DNA TGTGCCAGCAGCGCCGGGACACTCGGGTCCTACGAGCAGTACTTC.